The clone carrying this T cell receptor beta chain was observed a few times. The V and J ends lost 4 bases and 2 bases respectively, with 8 bases between them. The CDR3 is made up of 13 amino acids. Germline lookup yields CDR1 MGHRA and CDR2 YSYEKL. Once graft tissue had been processed, intraepithelial and lamina propria lymphocytes were released. The data were obtained in a study of graft-versus-host responses after intestinal transplantation. Using immunoSEQ multiplex PCR, the repertoire was profiled, and TCRdb retains in-frame clones only, with some absent. The data contain approximately 20,000 clones, around 78% of them singletons.

The starting material was ileum tissue, obtained 12 days after intestinal transplant. V usage is TRBV4-1 and J usage is TRBJ1-1; D unclear. The sequence derives from a human patient who received an intestinal transplant, so some T cells may come from the graft donor. The CDR3 is CASSPQINTEAFF. CDR3 DNA sequence: TGCGCCAGCAGCCCCCAGATAAACACTGAAGCTTTCTTT.